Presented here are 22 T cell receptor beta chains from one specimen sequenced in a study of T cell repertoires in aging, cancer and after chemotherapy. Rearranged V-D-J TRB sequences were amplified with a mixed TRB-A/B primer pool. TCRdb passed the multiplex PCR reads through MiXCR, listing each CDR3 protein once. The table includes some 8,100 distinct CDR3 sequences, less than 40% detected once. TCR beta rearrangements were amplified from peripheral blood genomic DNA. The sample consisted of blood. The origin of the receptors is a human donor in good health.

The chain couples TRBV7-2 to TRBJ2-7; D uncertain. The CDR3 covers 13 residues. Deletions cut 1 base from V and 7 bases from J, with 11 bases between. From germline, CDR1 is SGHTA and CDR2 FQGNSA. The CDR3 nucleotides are TGTGCCAGCAGCTTAGTTCAGGCTGGGGAGCAGTACTTC. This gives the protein CASSLVQAGEQYF.

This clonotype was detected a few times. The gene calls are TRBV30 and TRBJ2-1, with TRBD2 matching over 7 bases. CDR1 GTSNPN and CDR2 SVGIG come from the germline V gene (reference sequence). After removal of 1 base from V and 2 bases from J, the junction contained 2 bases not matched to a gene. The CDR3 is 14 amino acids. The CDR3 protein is CAWSDGLAYNEQFF. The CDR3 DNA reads TGTGCCTGGAGTGACGGACTAGCCTACAATGAGCAGTTCTTC.

CDR3 sequence (DNA): TGTGCCAGCAGGCCGGCTGGGACTAGCGGGGACCAGACCCAGTACTTC. As protein: CASRPAGTSGDQTQYF. This chain links TRBV6-2 or TRBV6-3 with TRBJ2-5, with 13 bases lining up with TRBD2. With 6 bases clipped from V and 6 bases from J, the junction kept 10 bases outside the gene matches. CDR3 length: 16 amino acids. Looked up from germline, CDR1 is MNHEY and CDR2 is SVGEGT.

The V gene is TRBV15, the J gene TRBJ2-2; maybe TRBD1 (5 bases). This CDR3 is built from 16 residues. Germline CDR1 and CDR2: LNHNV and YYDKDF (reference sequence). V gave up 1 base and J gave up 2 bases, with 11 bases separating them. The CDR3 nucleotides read TGTGCCACCAGCAGAGTCAGGGCGGTAAACACCGGGGAGCTGTTTTTT. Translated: CATSRVRAVNTGELFF.

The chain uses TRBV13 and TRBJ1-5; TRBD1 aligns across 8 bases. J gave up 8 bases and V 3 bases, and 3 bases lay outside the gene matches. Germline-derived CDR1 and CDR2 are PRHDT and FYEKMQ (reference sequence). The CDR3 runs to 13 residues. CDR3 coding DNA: TGTGCCAGCAGCTTTCACAGGGGGGAGCCCCAGCATTTT. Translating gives CASSFHRGEPQHF.

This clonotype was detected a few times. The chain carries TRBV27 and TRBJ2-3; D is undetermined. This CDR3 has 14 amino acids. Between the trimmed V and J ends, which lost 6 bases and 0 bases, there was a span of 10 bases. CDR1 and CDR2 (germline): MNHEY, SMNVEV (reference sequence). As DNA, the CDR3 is TGTGCCAGCAGGGTCGAATCTAGCACAGATACGCAGTATTTT. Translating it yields CASRVESSTDTQYF.

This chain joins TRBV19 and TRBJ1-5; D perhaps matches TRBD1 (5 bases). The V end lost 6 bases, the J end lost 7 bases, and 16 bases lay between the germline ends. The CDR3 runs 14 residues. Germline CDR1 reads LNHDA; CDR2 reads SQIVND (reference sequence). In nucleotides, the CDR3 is TGTGCCAGTAGGCTGACAGTTGTCTGGCAGCCCCAGCATTTT. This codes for CASRLTVVWQPQHF.

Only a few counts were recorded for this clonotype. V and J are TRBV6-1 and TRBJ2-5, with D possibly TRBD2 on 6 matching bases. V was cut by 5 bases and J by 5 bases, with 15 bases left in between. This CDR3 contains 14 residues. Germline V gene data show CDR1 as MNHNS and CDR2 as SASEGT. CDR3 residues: CASSPQGGWETQYF. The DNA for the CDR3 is TGTGCCAGCAGTCCACAAGGAGGGTGGGAGACCCAGTACTTC.

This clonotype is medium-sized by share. CDR3 DNA sequence: TGTGCCAGCACCTCCCGGCCAGGGGCTGGGGCCAACGTCCTGACTTTC. It specifies CASTSRPGAGANVLTF. V is TRBV6-2 or TRBV6-3 and J is TRBJ2-6; perhaps TRBD1 as D (6 bases). V was pared by 7 bases and J by 2 bases, with 15 bases between. Per the germline V gene, CDR1 is MNHEY and CDR2 is SVGEGT. This CDR3 spans 16 amino acids.

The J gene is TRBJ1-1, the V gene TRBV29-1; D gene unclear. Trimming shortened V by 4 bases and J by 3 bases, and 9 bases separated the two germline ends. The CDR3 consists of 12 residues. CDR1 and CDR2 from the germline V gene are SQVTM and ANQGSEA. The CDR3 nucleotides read TGCAGCGTTGGATTAGGGCACACTGAAGCTTTCTTT. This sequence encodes CSVGLGHTEAFF.

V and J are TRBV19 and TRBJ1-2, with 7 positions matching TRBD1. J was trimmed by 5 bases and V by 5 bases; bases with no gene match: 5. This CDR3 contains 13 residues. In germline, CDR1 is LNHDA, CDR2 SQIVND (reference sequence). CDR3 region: CASSEVQGYGYTF. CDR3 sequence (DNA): TGTGCCAGTAGTGAGGTACAGGGGTATGGCTACACCTTC.

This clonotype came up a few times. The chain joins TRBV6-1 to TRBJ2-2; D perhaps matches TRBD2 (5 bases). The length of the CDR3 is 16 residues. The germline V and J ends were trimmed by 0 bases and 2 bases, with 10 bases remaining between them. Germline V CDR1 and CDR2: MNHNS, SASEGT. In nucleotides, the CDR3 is TGTGCCAGCAGTGAAGCACGGGGAACTAACACCGGGGAGCTGTTTTTT. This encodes CASSEARGTNTGELFF.

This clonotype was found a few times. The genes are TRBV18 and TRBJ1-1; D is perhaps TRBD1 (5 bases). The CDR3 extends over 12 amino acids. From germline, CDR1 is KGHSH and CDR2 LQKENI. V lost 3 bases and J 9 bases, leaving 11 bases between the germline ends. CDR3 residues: CASSPAGQQAFF. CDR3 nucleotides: TGTGCCAGCTCACCGGCGGGGCAACAAGCTTTCTTT.

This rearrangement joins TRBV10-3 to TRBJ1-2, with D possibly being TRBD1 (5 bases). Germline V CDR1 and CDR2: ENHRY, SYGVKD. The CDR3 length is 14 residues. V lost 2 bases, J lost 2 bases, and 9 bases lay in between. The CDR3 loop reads CAISEMAGNYGYTF. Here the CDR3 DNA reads TGTGCCATCAGTGAGATGGCAGGGAACTATGGCTACACCTTC.

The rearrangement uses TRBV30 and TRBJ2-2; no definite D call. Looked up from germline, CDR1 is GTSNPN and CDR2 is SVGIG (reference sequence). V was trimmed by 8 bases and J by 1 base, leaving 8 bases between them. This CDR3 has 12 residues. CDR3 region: CAGWGNTGELFF. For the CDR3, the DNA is TGTGCCGGTTGGGGGAACACCGGGGAGCTGTTTTTT.

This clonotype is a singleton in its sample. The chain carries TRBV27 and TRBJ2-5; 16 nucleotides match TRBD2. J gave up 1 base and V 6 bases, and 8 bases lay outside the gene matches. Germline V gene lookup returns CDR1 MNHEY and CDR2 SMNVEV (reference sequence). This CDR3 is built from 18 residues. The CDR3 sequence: CASSPPGTSGGAQETQYF. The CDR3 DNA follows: TGTGCCAGCAGCCCCCCAGGGACTAGCGGGGGGGCCCAAGAGACCCAGTACTTC.

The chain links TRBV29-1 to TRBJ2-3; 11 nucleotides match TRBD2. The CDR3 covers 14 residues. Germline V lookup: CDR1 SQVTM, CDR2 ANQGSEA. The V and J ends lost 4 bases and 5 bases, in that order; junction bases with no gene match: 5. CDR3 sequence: CSVGTSGSVDTQYF. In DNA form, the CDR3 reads TGCAGCGTTGGAACTAGCGGGAGTGTAGATACGCAGTATTTT.

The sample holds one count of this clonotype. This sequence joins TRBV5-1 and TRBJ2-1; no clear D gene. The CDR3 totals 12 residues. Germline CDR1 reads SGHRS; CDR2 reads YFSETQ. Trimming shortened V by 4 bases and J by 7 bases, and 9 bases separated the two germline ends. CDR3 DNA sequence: TGCGCCAGCAGCCGGACCCCTAATGAGCAGTTCTTC. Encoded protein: CASSRTPNEQFF.

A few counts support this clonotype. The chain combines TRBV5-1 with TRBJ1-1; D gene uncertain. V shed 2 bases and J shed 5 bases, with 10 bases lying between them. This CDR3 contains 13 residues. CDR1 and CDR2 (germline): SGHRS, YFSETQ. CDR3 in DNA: TGCGCCAGCAGCTTATGGGTGGGGACTGAAGCTTTCTTT. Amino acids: CASSLWVGTEAFF.

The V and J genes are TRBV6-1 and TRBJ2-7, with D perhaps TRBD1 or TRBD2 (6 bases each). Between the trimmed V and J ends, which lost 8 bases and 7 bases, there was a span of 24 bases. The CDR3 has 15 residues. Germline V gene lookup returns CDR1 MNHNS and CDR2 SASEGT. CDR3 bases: TGTGCCAGCCTCCCCAATCTCGAGGGGGGATGGGAGCAGTACTTC. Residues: CASLPNLEGGWEQYF.

CDR3 in DNA: TGTGCCAGCAGCTTGGTCCCCGGGGCCTACGAGCAGTACTTC. It translates to CASSLVPGAYEQYF. The genes are TRBV5-5 and TRBJ2-7, with a tentative D call TRBD2 (5 bases). V lost 0 bases and J 2 bases, leaving 9 bases between the germline ends. Per the germline V gene, CDR1 is SGHKS and CDR2 is YYEKEE (reference sequence). The CDR3 has 14 amino acids.

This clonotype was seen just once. CDR3 in DNA: TGTGCCAGCAGGATAGCGGGAGTGTATGAGCAGTTCTTC. Amino acids: CASRIAGVYEQFF. The gene calls are TRBV7-2 and TRBJ2-1; 9 bases are a match to TRBD2. The junction had 5 bases not matched to a gene; V was cut back by 6 bases and J by 8 bases. Germline V CDR1 and CDR2: SGHTA, FQGNSA. This CDR3 has 13 residues.